The 4 T cell receptor beta chains below all came from one sample that was sequenced in a study of Graves' ophthalmopathy and Graves' hyperthyroidism. Amplifying from RNA transcripts, the study obtained TCR beta CDR3 regions. The library came from an HTBI-primed first-round RT-PCR and a second-round multiplex PCR. A single record per CDR3 protein comes from TCRdb applying MiXCR to the multiplex PCR reads. The data show roughly 500,000 distinct CDR3 sequences, 14% seen once. The sequenced sample consisted of blood. The origin of the receptors is a woman aged 25 to 39 with Graves' ophthalmopathy.

This clonotype occurred many times. The CDR3 protein is CASTLRDSREQYF. For the CDR3, the DNA is TGTGCCAGCACTCTCCGGGACAGCCGCGAGCAGTACTTC. This chain links TRBV28 with TRBJ2-7; 7 positions match TRBD1. V dropped 7 bases and J dropped 6; count of bases not matched to a gene: 9. This CDR3 spans 13 amino acids. From germline, CDR1 is MDHEN and CDR2 SYDVKM.

Ten or more counts support this clonotype. An end of the junction does not agree with germline; a read error may underlie this. The chain has TRBV5-1 and TRBJ1-1; no clear D. CDR1 and CDR2 (germline): SGHRS, YFSETQ. The CDR3 consists of 13 residues. The CDR3 DNA is TGTGCCAGCAGTGACTCACGGAACACTGAAGCTTTCTTT. Protein: CASSDSRNTEAFF.

There are many counts of this clonotype. The rearrangement uses TRBV5-5 and TRBJ1-2, with a tentative D call TRBD1 (6 bases). Germline CDR1 SGHKS, CDR2 YYEKEE (reference sequence). The CDR3 loop spans 14 amino acids. V gave up 4 bases and J gave up 2 bases, with 12 bases separating them. The CDR3: CASSLDRHNYGYTF. The CDR3 region has the DNA TGTGCCAGCAGCCTGGACAGACACAACTATGGCTACACCTTC. The full variable domain, completed using reference TRBV5-5 and TRBJ1-2, is DAGVTQSPTHLIKTRGQQVTLRCSPISGHKSVSWYQQVLGQGPQFIFQYYEKEERGRGNFPDRFSARQFPNYSSELNVNALLLGDSALYLCASSLDRHNYGYTFGSGTRLTVV.

This clonotype has just a few counts. The chain is built from TRBV3-1 and TRBJ1-1; D is undetermined. The ends were cut back, 2 bases at V and 6 bases at J, with 7 bases in the middle. The CDR3 loop spans 12 amino acids. The germline V gene has CDR1 LGHDT and CDR2 YNNKEL (reference sequence). This chain's CDR3 is CASSQWEAEAFF. The CDR3 bases are TGTGCCAGCAGCCAATGGGAGGCTGAAGCTTTCTTT.